These T cell receptor beta chains were read from a single sample in a study of blood T cell repertoires in COVID-19. Using immunoSEQ multiplex PCR, the repertoire was profiled, and TCRdb retains in-frame clones only, with some absent. The table records tens of thousands of clones, roughly nine tenths of them present only once. The specimen was peripheral blood. These receptors all stem from a human donor in a cohort sampled during active COVID-19. CDR3s include the opening cysteine and the closing phenylalanine or tryptophan. D genes are given only for firm matches. The size field is filled for only some rows; it gives once, few, many or a size class.

j_gene: TRBJ2-3
d_gene: .
v_gene: TRBV3-1/TRBV3-2
abundance: .
CDR3aa: CASSHMPTTSTDTQYF
CDR3nt: TGTGCCAGCAGCCATATGCCGACAACATCCACAGATACGCAGTATTTT

j_gene: TRBJ2-1
d_gene: TRBD2
v_gene: TRBV11-2
abundance: .
CDR3aa: CASSLSTISGGVFF
CDR3nt: TGTGCCAGCAGCCTCAGCACTATTAGCGGGGGGGTGTTCTTC

j_gene: TRBJ2-6
d_gene: TRBD1
v_gene: TRBV18
abundance: .
CDR3aa: CASSQTTTGGRPSSGANVLTF
CDR3nt: TGTGCCAGCTCACAAACCACGACAGGGGGCCGACCAAGCTCTGGGGCCAACGTCCTGACTTTC

j_gene: TRBJ1-1
d_gene: .
v_gene: TRBV18
abundance: .
CDR3aa: CASSPGQVFNTEAFF
CDR3nt: TGTGCCAGCTCACCAGGGCAGGTGTTTAACACTGAAGCTTTCTTT

j_gene: TRBJ2-7
d_gene: TRBD2
v_gene: TRBV6-4
abundance: .
CDR3aa: CASSDSMREEEYEQYF
CDR3nt: TGTGCCAGCAGTGACTCGATGCGGGAGGAGGAGTACGAGCAGTACTTC

j_gene: TRBJ1-1
d_gene: .
v_gene: TRBV18
abundance: .
CDR3aa: CASSPTTGNTEAFF
CDR3nt: TGTGCCAGCTCACCAACTACAGGAAACACTGAAGCTTTCTTT

j_gene: TRBJ2-7
d_gene: .
v_gene: TRBV7-6
abundance: .
CDR3aa: CASSPPGNPYEQYF
CDR3nt: TGTGCCAGCAGTCCACCAGGGAACCCCTACGAGCAGTACTTC

j_gene: TRBJ2-2
d_gene: TRBD1
v_gene: TRBV3-1/TRBV3-2
abundance: .
CDR3aa: CASSGDRAALGELFF
CDR3nt: TGTGCCAGCAGCGGCGACAGGGCCGCTTTGGGGGAGCTGTTTTTT

j_gene: TRBJ1-5
d_gene: .
v_gene: TRBV19
abundance: .
CDR3aa: CASSRLGPGSNQPQHF
CDR3nt: TGTGCCAGTAGTAGGTTAGGGCCAGGGAGCAATCAGCCCCAGCATTTT

j_gene: TRBJ2-1
d_gene: TRBD1
v_gene: TRBV7-9
abundance: .
CDR3aa: CASSLATGTYEQFF
CDR3nt: TGTGCCAGCAGCTTGGCGACAGGGACCTATGAGCAGTTCTTC

j_gene: TRBJ1-1
d_gene: TRBD1
v_gene: TRBV28
abundance: .
CDR3aa: CATRYRGRAFF
CDR3nt: TGTGCCACAAGATACAGGGGGCGCGCTTTCTTT

j_gene: TRBJ1-6
d_gene: .
v_gene: TRBV12-3/TRBV12-4
abundance: once
CDR3aa: CASSFLGESPLHF
CDR3nt: TGTGCCAGCAGTTTTCTAGGGGAATCACCCCTCCACTTT

j_gene: TRBJ1-1
d_gene: .
v_gene: TRBV3-1/TRBV3-2
abundance: .
CDR3aa: CASSHGVRYSEAFF
CDR3nt: TGTGCCAGCAGCCACGGGGTAAGATATTCGGAAGCTTTCTTT

j_gene: TRBJ1-2
d_gene: TRBD1
v_gene: TRBV3-1/TRBV3-2
abundance: .
CDR3aa: CASSLRTGVGYTF
CDR3nt: TGTGCCAGCAGCCTCCGGACAGGGGTTGGCTACACCTTC

j_gene: TRBJ2-4
d_gene: .
v_gene: TRBV7-2
abundance: .
CDR3aa: CASSLGGGQNIQYF
CDR3nt: TGTGCCAGCAGCTTAGGGGGAGGCCAAAACATTCAGTACTTC

j_gene: TRBJ2-5
d_gene: .
v_gene: TRBV4-1
abundance: .
CDR3aa: CASSQEPGLGSETQYF
CDR3nt: TGCGCCAGCAGCCAAGAGCCAGGGTTGGGAAGCGAGACCCAGTACTTC

j_gene: TRBJ2-7
d_gene: TRBD1
v_gene: TRBV6-5
abundance: .
CDR3aa: CASSLGQGNEQYF
CDR3nt: TGTGCCAGCAGCCTCGGACAGGGGAACGAGCAGTACTTC

j_gene: TRBJ2-3
d_gene: TRBD2
v_gene: TRBV3-1/TRBV3-2
abundance: .
CDR3aa: CASSPSGGATDTQYF
CDR3nt: TGTGCCAGCAGCCCTAGCGGGGGGGCCACAGATACGCAGTATTTT

j_gene: TRBJ2-3
d_gene: TRBD2
v_gene: TRBV5-6
abundance: few
CDR3aa: CASSLGRGLAGTDTQYF
CDR3nt: TGTGCCAGCAGCTTGGGGCGGGGACTAGCGGGCACAGATACGCAGTATTTT

j_gene: TRBJ2-3
d_gene: .
v_gene: TRBV28
abundance: .
CDR3aa: CASSWIRESTDTQYF
CDR3nt: TGTGCCAGCAGTTGGATCAGGGAAAGCACAGATACGCAGTATTTT

j_gene: TRBJ1-1
d_gene: .
v_gene: TRBV10-3
abundance: .
CDR3aa: CAISDGWRVNTEAFF
CDR3nt: TGTGCCATCAGTGATGGGTGGAGAGTGAACACTGAAGCTTTCTTT

j_gene: TRBJ1-1
d_gene: .
v_gene: TRBV19
abundance: .
CDR3aa: CASSSHRGTEAFF
CDR3nt: TGTGCCAGTAGTTCCCACCGGGGGACTGAAGCTTTCTTT

j_gene: TRBJ2-5
d_gene: .
v_gene: TRBV7-2
abundance: .
CDR3aa: CASSPRRQETQYF
CDR3nt: TGTGCCAGCAGCCCAAGGAGGCAAGAGACCCAGTACTTC

j_gene: TRBJ1-5
d_gene: .
v_gene: TRBV4-1
abundance: .
CDR3aa: CASSQDRWDSGNQPQHF
CDR3nt: TGCGCCAGCAGCCAAGACCGGTGGGACTCGGGCAATCAGCCCCAGCATTTT

j_gene: TRBJ2-2
d_gene: .
v_gene: TRBV6-2/TRBV6-3
abundance: once
CDR3aa: CASSSRGAGELFF
CDR3nt: TGTGCCAGCAGTTCTCGCGGTGCCGGGGAGCTGTTTTTT

j_gene: TRBJ2-3
d_gene: TRBD1
v_gene: TRBV4-1
abundance: .
CDR3aa: CASSHPGQGPSDTQYF
CDR3nt: TGCGCCAGCAGCCACCCGGGACAGGGGCCGTCAGATACGCAGTATTTT

j_gene: TRBJ1-2
d_gene: TRBD1
v_gene: TRBV6-5
abundance: .
CDR3aa: CASSYTGQGSGYTF
CDR3nt: TGTGCCAGCAGTTACACCGGACAGGGCAGCGGCTACACCTTC

j_gene: TRBJ2-3
d_gene: TRBD2
v_gene: TRBV9
abundance: .
CDR3aa: CASSPGLAGGRTDTQYF
CDR3nt: TGTGCCAGCTCCCCGGGACTAGCGGGAGGGCGCACAGATACGCAGTATTTT

j_gene: TRBJ1-2
d_gene: .
v_gene: TRBV19
abundance: .
CDR3aa: CASSIGRQDYGYTF
CDR3nt: TGTGCCAGTAGTATAGGAAGACAGGACTATGGCTACACCTTC

j_gene: TRBJ2-3
d_gene: .
v_gene: TRBV11-2
abundance: .
CDR3aa: CASSLRSGTDTQYF
CDR3nt: TGTGCCAGCAGCTTACGTTCAGGCACAGATACGCAGTATTTT

j_gene: TRBJ1-5
d_gene: TRBD1
v_gene: TRBV19
abundance: .
CDR3aa: CASRTGASGQPQHF
CDR3nt: TGTGCCAGTAGGACAGGGGCCTCGGGGCAGCCCCAGCATTTT

j_gene: TRBJ2-7
d_gene: .
v_gene: TRBV6-2/TRBV6-3
abundance: .
CDR3aa: CASTPRKVPRGGQYF
CDR3nt: TGTGCCAGCACCCCCAGGAAGGTCCCGAGAGGGGGGCAGTACTTC

j_gene: TRBJ2-7
d_gene: TRBD1
v_gene: TRBV27
abundance: .
CDR3aa: CASSAGTGGYEQYF
CDR3nt: TGTGCCAGCAGCGCCGGGACAGGAGGGTACGAGCAGTACTTC

j_gene: TRBJ2-5
d_gene: TRBD2
v_gene: TRBV6-6
abundance: .
CDR3aa: CASSYSDGGVTQYF
CDR3nt: TGTGCCAGCAGTTACTCGGACGGGGGGGTGACCCAGTACTTC

j_gene: TRBJ1-5
d_gene: .
v_gene: TRBV10-1
abundance: .
CDR3aa: CASSTGDQPQHF
CDR3nt: TGCGCCAGCAGCACCGGGGATCAGCCCCAGCATTTT

j_gene: TRBJ1-2
d_gene: TRBD1
v_gene: TRBV5-6
abundance: .
CDR3aa: CASSWRTGHESYTF
CDR3nt: TGTGCCAGCAGCTGGAGGACAGGGCACGAGAGCTACACCTTC

j_gene: TRBJ2-6
d_gene: .
v_gene: TRBV7-9
abundance: .
CDR3aa: CASSLYQGGGANVLTF
CDR3nt: TGTGCCAGCAGCCTCTATCAGGGTGGTGGGGCCAACGTCCTGACTTTC

j_gene: TRBJ1-2
d_gene: TRBD1
v_gene: TRBV7-6
abundance: .
CDR3aa: CASSLGTGGGGYTF
CDR3nt: TGTGCCAGCAGCTTAGGAACAGGGGGCGGTGGCTACACCTTC

j_gene: TRBJ2-7
d_gene: .
v_gene: TRBV9
abundance: once
CDR3aa: CASSPGTYYEQYF
CDR3nt: TGTGCCAGCAGCCCTGGGACTTACTACGAGCAGTACTTC

j_gene: TRBJ1-1
d_gene: .
v_gene: TRBV6-2/TRBV6-3
abundance: .
CDR3aa: CASSLTRRGTTEAFF
CDR3nt: TGTGCCAGCAGCCTCACCAGACGGGGTACGACTGAAGCTTTCTTT

j_gene: TRBJ1-2
d_gene: .
v_gene: TRBV7-2
abundance: few
CDR3aa: CASSFDISLRGGGYTF
CDR3nt: TGTGCCAGCAGCTTCGACATTTCCCTCCGGGGTGGTGGCTACACCTTC

j_gene: TRBJ1-2
d_gene: .
v_gene: TRBV14
abundance: .
CDR3aa: CASSQETSLLGYTF
CDR3nt: TGTGCCAGCAGCCAAGAAACGAGTCTGCTCGGCTACACCTTC

j_gene: TRBJ1-1
d_gene: .
v_gene: TRBV27
abundance: .
CDR3aa: CASSTPGPPKLAFF
CDR3nt: TGTGCCAGCAGTACCCCAGGGCCCCCTAAGTTGGCTTTCTTT

j_gene: TRBJ1-1
d_gene: .
v_gene: TRBV7-8
abundance: once
CDR3aa: CASSLIRNTEAFF
CDR3nt: TGTGCCAGCAGCTTAATCCGGAACACTGAAGCTTTCTTT

j_gene: TRBJ2-7
d_gene: TRBD2
v_gene: TRBV28
abundance: .
CDR3aa: CASSPPMGGAYEQYF
CDR3nt: TGTGCCAGCAGTCCGCCTATGGGGGGGGCCTACGAGCAGTACTTC

j_gene: TRBJ2-2
d_gene: .
v_gene: TRBV6-6
abundance: .
CDR3aa: CASTSSGANTGELFF
CDR3nt: TGTGCCAGCACCTCATCAGGGGCGAACACCGGGGAGCTGTTTTTT

j_gene: TRBJ1-2
d_gene: .
v_gene: TRBV28
abundance: .
CDR3aa: CASSYPQYGYTF
CDR3nt: TGTGCCAGCAGTTACCCCCAGTATGGCTACACCTTC

j_gene: TRBJ2-5
d_gene: TRBD2
v_gene: TRBV7-2
abundance: .
CDR3aa: CASSTLVAGGPQETQYF
CDR3nt: TGTGCCAGCAGCACCCTTGTGGCGGGGGGACCCCAAGAGACCCAGTACTTC

j_gene: TRBJ1-5
d_gene: .
v_gene: TRBV19
abundance: .
CDR3aa: CARLDRTLSQPQHF
CDR3nt: TGTGCCAGGTTGGACAGAACATTAAGCCAGCCCCAGCATTTT

j_gene: TRBJ2-1
d_gene: TRBD2
v_gene: TRBV14
abundance: .
CDR3aa: CASSLEWRGALGEQFF
CDR3nt: TGTGCCAGCAGCCTCGAGTGGCGGGGGGCCCTTGGTGAGCAGTTCTTC

j_gene: TRBJ2-7
d_gene: TRBD1
v_gene: TRBV19
abundance: .
CDR3aa: CASSMGSGGLSYEQYF
CDR3nt: TGTGCCAGTAGTATGGGGTCAGGGGGCCTCTCCTACGAGCAGTACTTC

j_gene: TRBJ1-5
d_gene: TRBD1
v_gene: TRBV6-6
abundance: .
CDR3aa: CASSQGQGSQPQHF
CDR3nt: TGTGCCAGCAGTCAAGGACAGGGGAGTCAGCCCCAGCATTTT

j_gene: TRBJ1-4
d_gene: TRBD1
v_gene: TRBV19
abundance: .
CDR3aa: CASSKNRGGEKLFF
CDR3nt: TGTGCCAGTAGTAAGAACAGGGGTGGGGAAAAACTGTTTTTT

j_gene: TRBJ2-3
d_gene: .
v_gene: TRBV14
abundance: few
CDR3aa: CASSRRDWGTQYF
CDR3nt: TGTGCCAGCAGCCGCCGGGACTGGGGTACGCAGTATTTT

j_gene: TRBJ2-5
d_gene: .
v_gene: TRBV21-1
abundance: .
CDR3aa: CASSKATASEETQYF
CDR3nt: TGTGCCAGCAGCAAAGCAACGGCTAGCGAAGAGACCCAGTACTTC

j_gene: TRBJ2-1
d_gene: TRBD1
v_gene: TRBV5-4
abundance: .
CDR3aa: CASRWDRANEQFF
CDR3nt: TGTGCCAGCAGATGGGACAGGGCGAATGAGCAGTTCTTC

j_gene: TRBJ2-3
d_gene: .
v_gene: TRBV24-1
abundance: .
CDR3aa: CATSDRVVDTQYF
CDR3nt: TGTGCCACCAGTGACCGAGTCGTAGATACGCAGTATTTT